This TCR beta chain was sequenced for a study of siplizumab effects on memory and regulatory T cells. Repertoires were generated with immunoSEQ multiplex PCR, while TCRdb's copy carries only in-frame clones and drops some. The sample consists of approximately 98,000 clones, roughly 94% of them appearing once. Germline values: CDR1 SEHNR, CDR2 FQNEAQ (reference sequence). The CDR3 covers 14 residues. With 3 bases removed from V and 2 bases from J, the gap between germline ends came to 8 bases. The receptor was derived from a human donor in good health. The sequencing sample was made of non-Treg CD4+ T cells sorted from blood. The rearrangement joins TRBV7-9 to TRBJ2-1; D may be TRBD2 (5 bases). CDR3 DNA: TGTGCCAGCAGCTTCTCCGGGGCCTACAATGAGCAGTTCTTC. It yields the protein CASSFSGAYNEQFF.